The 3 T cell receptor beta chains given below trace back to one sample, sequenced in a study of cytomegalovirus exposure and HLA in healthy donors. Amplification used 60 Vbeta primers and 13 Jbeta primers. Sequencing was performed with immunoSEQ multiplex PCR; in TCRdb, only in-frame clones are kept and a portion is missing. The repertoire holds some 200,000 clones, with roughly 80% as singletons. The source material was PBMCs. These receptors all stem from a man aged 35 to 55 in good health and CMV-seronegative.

The CDR3 is CASSIQGAGEKLFF. For the CDR3, the DNA is TGTGCCAGCAGTATACAGGGGGCGGGGGAAAAACTGTTTTTT. This chain joins TRBV7-2 and TRBJ1-4; 9 positions agree with TRBD1. Germline-derived CDR1 and CDR2 are SGHTA and FQGNSA. The V segment lost 6 bases and the J segment 8 bases; nucleotides outside the gene matches: 7. This CDR3 is 14 amino acids long.

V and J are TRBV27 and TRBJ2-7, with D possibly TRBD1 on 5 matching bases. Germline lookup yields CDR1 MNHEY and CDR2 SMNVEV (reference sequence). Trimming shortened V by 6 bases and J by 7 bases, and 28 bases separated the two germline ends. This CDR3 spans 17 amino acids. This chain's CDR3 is CASSFAVQGNIPLEQYF. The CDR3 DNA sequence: TGTGCCAGCAGCTTTGCTGTGCAGGGCAATATCCCCTTGGAGCAGTACTTC.

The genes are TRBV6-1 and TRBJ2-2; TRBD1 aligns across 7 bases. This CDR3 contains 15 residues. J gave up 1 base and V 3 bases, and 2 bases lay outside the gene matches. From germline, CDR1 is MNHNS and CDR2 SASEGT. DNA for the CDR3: TGTGCCAGCAGTGAGGGGACAGTGAACACCGGGGAGCTGTTTTTT. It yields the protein CASSEGTVNTGELFF.